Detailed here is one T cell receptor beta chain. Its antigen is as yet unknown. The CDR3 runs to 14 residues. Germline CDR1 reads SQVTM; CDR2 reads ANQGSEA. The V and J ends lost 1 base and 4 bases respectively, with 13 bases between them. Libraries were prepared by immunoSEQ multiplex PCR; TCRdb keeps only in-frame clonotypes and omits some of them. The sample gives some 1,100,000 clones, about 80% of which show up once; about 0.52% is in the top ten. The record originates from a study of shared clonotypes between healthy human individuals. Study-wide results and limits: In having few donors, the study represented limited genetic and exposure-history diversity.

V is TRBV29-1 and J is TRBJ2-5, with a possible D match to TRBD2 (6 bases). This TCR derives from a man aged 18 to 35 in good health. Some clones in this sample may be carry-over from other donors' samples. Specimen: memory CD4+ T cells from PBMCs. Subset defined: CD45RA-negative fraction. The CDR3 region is CSVEALGTGETQYF. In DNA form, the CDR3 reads TGCAGCGTTGAAGCTCTGGGGACTGGAGAGACCCAGTACTTC.